The 20 T cell receptor beta chains given below trace back to one sample, sequenced in a study of CD8+ T cells in alopecia areata. On the basis of CD4, CD8alpha, NKG2D, NKG2ACE and other markers, pooled cutaneous lymph node cells were sorted. Sequencing relied on a cDNA template that was reverse transcribed from extracted RNA. TCRdb's copy holds only in-frame clones and misses some; the assay was immunoSEQ multiplex PCR. The sample holds about 270,000 clones, and no clone turns up only once. Specimen: CD4+ T cells sorted from a lymph node. The receptors stem from a C3H/HeJ mouse with alopecia areata. The mice in this strain carry MHC haplotype H2-k.

This clone was found many times. Mouse gene names and germline throughout. Sequencing ends 4 residues short of the CDR3 end; the germline J gene provides the rest. The chain employs TRBV13-1 and TRBJ2-7; possible D gene TRBD1, 6 bases. Germline CDR1 is NSHNY and CDR2 is SYGAGN. Between the trimmed V and J ends, which lost 3 bases and 3 bases, there was a span of 13 bases. The CDR3 is 14 amino acids. The CDR3 DNA, read in part, is TGTGCCAGCAGTGCCTCGGGACAAATCTAT. Residues: CASSASGQIY. The whole CDR3 protein reads CASSASGQIYEQYF.

Comment on this clone: Gene names denote mouse genes. The sequenced fragment ends 4 residues before the CDR3 boundary, so the rest is inferred from the germline J gene. The chain couples TRBV1 to TRBJ2-3; tentatively, D is TRBD1 or TRBD2 (6 bases each). The CDR3 loop spans 15 amino acids. V lost 0 bases, J lost 3 bases, and 10 bases lay in between. The V gene's germline CDR1 is NSQYPW and CDR2 LRSPGD (reference sequence). The CDR3 protein is CTCSAEGAQAETLYF. The CDR3 DNA, read in part, is TGCACCTGCAGTGCAGAGGGGGCGCAGGCAGAA.

As regards this clone: The genes and germline here are from mouse. The sample carries other DNA sequences with the same CDR3. The covered CDR3 bases are TGTGCCAGCAAGACTGGGGGGGCCTAT. Its protein product is CASKTGGAY. The full CDR3 sequence reads CASKTGGAYEQYF. The chain recombines TRBV13-1 with TRBJ2-7, with TRBD2 matching 11 bases. The CDR3 is cut off 4 residues early in the read; its end comes from the germline J gene. The ends lost 6 bases at V and 2 bases at J; junction bases unmatched: 1. The V gene's germline CDR1 is NSHNY and CDR2 SYGAGN. The CDR3 contains 13 residues.

This clone was detected only a few times. The germline and genes are mouse ones. Read coverage stops 4 residues before the CDR3 terminus; the germline J gene supplies the remainder. The V gene is TRBV13-3, the J gene TRBJ1-2; 9 positions match TRBD1. CDR3 length: 15 amino acids. Germline lookup yields CDR1 NNHDY and CDR2 SYVADS. V was pared by 3 bases and J by 0 bases, with 3 bases of the junction left unmatched. The sequenced CDR3 bases are TGTGCCAGCAGTGCGGGACAGGGAGCAAACTCC. It codes for CASSAGQGANS. The whole CDR3 sequence reads CASSAGQGANSDYTF.

This clone was picked up a small number of times. Here the gene names and germline are mouse. The read ends 3 residues early relative to the CDR3; the germline J gene fills the gap. The chain uses TRBV19 and TRBJ1-6; 9 nucleotides line up with TRBD1. TRBJ1-6 is assigned to the ORF class and has an uncertain function. There are 17 residues in the CDR3. The germline CDR1 and CDR2 sequences are FNHDT and SITEND (reference sequence). Losses at the gene ends were 5 bases for V and 6 bases for J; bases not matched to a gene: 12. Incomplete CDR3 DNA: TGTGCCAGCAGAACGTCCGGGACAGGGAGGGGTAATTCGCCC. Amino acid sequence: CASRTSGTGRGNSP. The full CDR3 reads CASRTSGTGRGNSPLYF.

As regards this clone: With a far larger clone one base away, a read error is the likely cause. The genes and germline here are from mouse. Coverage ceases 4 residues before the CDR3 finishes, and the germline J gene fills in the end. Other DNA sequences of this sample code for an identical CDR3. The V call is TRBV5, the J call TRBJ2-1, with D perhaps assigned TRBD1 or TRBD2 (5 bases each). V shed 3 bases and J shed 5 bases, with 8 bases lying between them. Germline assignment: CDR1 LGHNA and CDR2 YNLKQL (reference sequence). CDR3 size: 13 residues. The sequenced part of the CDR3 DNA is TGTGCCAGCAGCCAGGGGCTGGATGCT. Translation: CASSQGLDA. The whole CDR3 is CASSQGLDAEQFF.

This clone was recorded a few times. Any gene name here is a mouse gene name. The CDR3 end is not reached by the read, which stops 4 residues before it; the germline J gene fills it in. V and J are TRBV3 and TRBJ2-7; 9 bases are a match to TRBD2. The CDR3 extends over 14 amino acids. Germline assignment: CDR1 SNHLY and CDR2 FYNGKV (reference sequence). CDR3 sequence: CAQGGVDWGYEQYF. CDR3 bases read: TGTGCCCAGGGGGGGGTGGACTGGGGTTAT.

As to this clone: Gene names are mouse gene names. The CDR3 end falls 4 residues outside the read, so it is completed with the germline J gene. The V and J genes are TRBV5 and TRBJ2-1, with D perhaps assigned TRBD1 or TRBD2 (5 bases each). The CDR3 length is 15 residues. Trimming left V 2 bases short and J 3 bases short, with 11 bases between. Looked up from germline, CDR1 is LGHNA and CDR2 is YNLKQL (reference sequence). The CDR3 is CASSQQGPLYAEQFF. CDR3 DNA, as far as it was read: TGTGCCAGCAGCCAACAGGGACCTCTCTATGCT.

Comments on this clone: These gene names are mouse names. Here the CDR3 reads CASGDAGTGGGAEQFF. The covered CDR3 bases are TGTGCCAGCGGTGATGCTGGGACAGGGGGGGGTGCT. V gene TRBV13-2 combines with J gene TRBJ2-1, with 11 bases identical to TRBD1. Read sequence stops 4 residues before the CDR3 end, and the germline J gene provides the missing end. The V segment lost 0 bases and the J segment 6 bases; nucleotides outside the gene matches: 5. This CDR3 region has 16 residues. In germline, CDR1 is NNHNN, CDR2 SYGAGS (reference sequence).

A remark on this clone: Germline and genes: mouse. Sequencing ends 4 residues short of the CDR3 end; the germline J gene provides the rest. The rearrangement uses TRBV3 and TRBJ2-1, with 7 bases aligning to TRBD1. With 5 bases clipped from V and 0 bases from J, the junction kept 7 bases outside the gene matches. From germline, CDR1 is SNHLY and CDR2 FYNGKV (reference sequence). The CDR3 is made up of 16 amino acids. CDR3 sequence reads: CASSPGTEYNYAEQFF. The CDR3 bases that were read are TGTGCCAGCAGCCCCGGGACAGAATATAACTATGCT.

This clone was counted between two and nine times. Mouse germline and gene names are used. The DNA ends 4 residues before the CDR3 does, and the rest of the CDR3 is filled in from the germline J gene. Other nucleotide sequences in the sample specify the same CDR3. The gene calls are TRBV31 and TRBJ2-7; D tentatively fits TRBD1 or TRBD2 (5 bases each). CDR1 and CDR2 (germline): GKSSPN, SITVG. The length of the CDR3 is 12 residues. The CDR3 DNA, read in part, is TGTGCCTGGAGTCTGGGGGTGTAT. This codes for CAWSLGVY. The CDR3 in full is CAWSLGVYEQYF.

As concerns this clone: The listed genes are named as in mouse. Sequencing ends 4 residues short of the CDR3 end; the germline J gene provides the rest. Other DNA sequences in this sample translate to the same CDR3. The V and J genes are TRBV31 and TRBJ2-3; tentatively, D is TRBD2 (6 bases). Trimming stripped 0 bases from V and 0 bases from J, with 10 bases between. The CDR3 loop spans 15 amino acids. CDR1 is GKSSPN and CDR2 is SITVG in the germline V gene. CDR3 in amino acids: CAWSLTGISAETLYF. Partial CDR3 DNA: TGTGCCTGGAGTCTTACTGGGATTAGTGCAGAA.

This clone was seen more than once but under ten times. Any gene name here is a mouse gene name. The read halts 4 residues ahead of the CDR3 end, with the missing end drawn from the germline J gene. The gene calls are TRBV1 and TRBJ2-1; TRBD2 is a possible D gene (7 bases). The CDR3 contains 15 residues. CDR1 and CDR2 (germline): NSQYPW, LRSPGD (reference sequence). CDR3 DNA, as far as it was read: TGCACCTGCAGTGCTGGGGGGCCAGGAGGGGCT. Residues: CTCSAGGPGGA. The entire CDR3 protein is CTCSAGGPGGAEQFF.

This clone was detected only a few times. Germline and genes: mouse. The read falls 3 residues short of the CDR3 end, and the missing part is taken from the germline J gene. The chain recombines TRBV13-1 with TRBJ1-6; 8 nucleotides agree with TRBD1. TRBJ1-6 is treated as an ORF (open reading frame) with a function not yet certain. CDR3 length: 13 amino acids. The germline V gene has CDR1 NSHNY and CDR2 SYGAGN. The V segment lost 5 bases and the J segment 7 bases; nucleotides outside the gene matches: 2. The CDR3 DNA, read in part, is TGTGCCAGCAGGGGGACAGGAAATTCGCCC. Its translation is CASRGTGNSP. The entire CDR3 protein reads CASRGTGNSPLYF.

As for this clone: Gene and germline names: mouse. The read terminates 4 residues before the CDR3 end, so the remaining end is supplied by the germline J gene. The chain carries TRBV13-1 and TRBJ2-3; 9 nucleotides match TRBD2. Germline V CDR1 and CDR2: NSHNY, SYGAGN. With V trimmed by 3 bases and J by 0 bases, 5 bases remained unmatched. The CDR3 is 16 amino acids. The CDR3 here is CASSGGLGRSAETLYF. The DNA read from the CDR3 is TGTGCCAGCAGTGGTGGACTGGGGAGAAGTGCAGAA.

This clone was counted a few times. Mouse names are used for the genes. Read sequence stops 4 residues before the CDR3 end, and the germline J gene provides the missing end. Different DNA sequences within this sample yield the same CDR3. This chain joins TRBV19 and TRBJ2-3; 8 positions agree with TRBD1. CDR3 size: 15 residues. J was trimmed by 0 bases and V by 3 bases; bases with no gene match: 3. CDR1 is FNHDT, CDR2 SITEND, per germline (reference sequence). Incomplete CDR3 DNA: TGTGCCAGCAGTAGAGGACAGGGTAGTGCAGAA. Translating gives CASSRGQGSAE. The whole CDR3 region reads CASSRGQGSAETLYF.

Note on this clone: Gene names and germline match the mouse. Sequencing ends 4 residues short of the CDR3 end; the germline J gene provides the rest. V and J are TRBV1 and TRBJ2-5; D remains unclear. The CDR3 loop spans 15 amino acids. Germline V CDR1 and CDR2: NSQYPW, LRSPGD (reference sequence). Trimming stripped 0 bases from V and 0 bases from J, with 7 bases between. CDR3 protein: CTCSADPWNQDTQYF. CDR3 DNA (partial): TGCACCTGCAGTGCAGATCCCTGGAACCAAGAC.

This clone has only a few counts. The gene symbols are mouse symbols. The read ends 3 residues before the CDR3 terminus; that terminus is restored from the germline J gene. This chain links TRBV31 with TRBJ1-6; 7 bases are a match to TRBD1. TRBJ1-6 is reported as an ORF; its role is uncertain. The germline V gene encodes CDR1 GKSSPN and CDR2 SITVG. This CDR3 spans 15 amino acids. V lost 7 bases to trimming and J lost 7 bases; unmatched junction nucleotides: 13. The CDR3 region is CAYTPGQNSNSPLYF. The sequenced CDR3 bases are TGTGCCTATACTCCGGGACAGAATTCAAATTCGCCC.

This clone was counted between two and nine times. Germline and genes here are mouse. The read halts 4 residues ahead of the CDR3 end, with the missing end drawn from the germline J gene. Within the sample, other DNA sequences also encode this same CDR3. The chain is built from TRBV5 and TRBJ2-1, with 8 bases matching TRBD1. This CDR3 is built from 14 residues. The V gene end was trimmed by 4 bases and the J gene end by 4 bases; junction bases not matched to a gene: 3. Per germline, CDR1 LGHNA and CDR2 YNLKQL (reference sequence). The sequenced part of the CDR3 DNA is TGTGCCAGCAGCCCAACAGGGGGGTATGCT. Amino acids: CASSPTGGYA. The CDR3 in full is CASSPTGGYAEQFF.

The sample holds a few counts of this clone. Here the gene names and germline are mouse. The CDR3 is cut off 4 residues early in the read; its end comes from the germline J gene. V is TRBV14 and J is TRBJ2-5, with a tentative D call TRBD1 (6 bases). Trimming removed 5 bases at V and 3 bases at J, with 10 bases between. Germline lookup yields CDR1 SGHDT and CDR2 FRDEAV. The CDR3 consists of 13 residues. The sequenced part of the CDR3 DNA is TGTGCCAGCAGCCGGGACAATCAAGAC. This gives the protein CASSRDNQD. The whole CDR3 sequence is CASSRDNQDTQYF.